This entry lists 27 T cell receptor beta chains sequenced from one sample in a study of cytomegalovirus exposure and HLA in healthy donors. PCR primers comprised 60 Vbeta and 13 Jbeta primers. Produced via immunoSEQ multiplex PCR; TCRdb's table is partial and in-frame only. The table lists about 160,000 clones, about 86% of them singletons, with approximately 2% in the top ten. Material: PBMCs. These receptors were taken from a woman aged 18-29 years in good health and CMV-seronegative.

The chain uses TRBV2 and TRBJ1-5; D remains unclear. V shed 3 bases and J shed 1 base, with 4 bases lying between them. CDR1 and CDR2 from the germline V gene are SNHLY and FYNNEI. This CDR3 region has 13 residues. CDR3 coding DNA: TGTGCCAGCAGTGACAGGAGCAATCAGCCCCAGCATTTT. It yields the protein CASSDRSNQPQHF.

The rearrangement links TRBV28 to TRBJ2-7; 7 bases map to TRBD1. J was trimmed by 1 base and V by 0 bases; bases with no gene match: 3. Looked up from germline, CDR1 is MDHEN and CDR2 is SYDVKM. There are 15 residues in the CDR3. The chain's CDR3 is CASSLWSGGSYEQYF. The DNA of the CDR3 is TGTGCCAGCAGTTTATGGTCAGGGGGATCCTACGAGCAGTACTTC.

J is TRBJ2-1 and V is TRBV9, with 9 bases lining up with TRBD2. Unmatched junction bases numbered 3, after V lost 0 bases and J lost 2 bases. Germline CDR1 and CDR2: SGDLS and YYNGEE. The CDR3 sequence is 16 residues long. CDR3 bases: TGTGCCAGCAGCGTAGCTGGCGGGGGGGCCTACAATGAGCAGTTCTTC. Its translation: CASSVAGGGAYNEQFF.

The V call is TRBV10-2, the J call TRBJ1-2; D is possibly TRBD1 (5 bases). Germline V gene sequence: CDR1 WSHSY, CDR2 SAAADI. The CDR3 is made up of 13 amino acids. Trimming shortened V by 6 bases and J by 2 bases, and 10 bases separated the two germline ends. The CDR3 nucleotides are TGCGCCAGCAGGGAACAGGCCAACTATGGCTACACCTTC. Its translation is CASREQANYGYTF.

The rearrangement links TRBV7-6 to TRBJ2-2; D call uncertain. CDR1 is SGHVS and CDR2 is FNYEAQ in the germline V gene. The CDR3 is 17 amino acids. Deletions cut 1 base from V and 0 bases from J, with 12 bases between. The CDR3 region has the DNA TGTGCCAGCAGCTTAGACTCACAGCCTTCGAACACCGGGGAGCTGTTTTTT. Amino acid sequence: CASSLDSQPSNTGELFF.

The sample holds one count of this clone. This chain uses TRBV5-4 with TRBJ2-1; TRBD2 aligns across 10 bases. This CDR3 contains 16 residues. Germline values: CDR1 SGHNT, CDR2 YYREEE (reference sequence). Trimming removed 0 bases from V and 2 bases from J; junction bases left unmatched: 2. The CDR3 reads CASSLESGRAYNEQFF. In DNA, the CDR3 is TGTGCCAGCAGCTTGGAGAGCGGGAGGGCCTACAATGAGCAGTTCTTC.

J is TRBJ2-1 and V is TRBV7-6, with D tentatively TRBD2 (6 bases). Germline CDR1 and CDR2: SGHVS and FNYEAQ. V was pared by 0 bases and J by 10 bases, with 10 bases between. The CDR3 contains 13 residues. CDR3 sequence (DNA): TGTGCCAGCAGCTTAGCGCGGGAAAGGGAGCAGTTCTTC. It translates to CASSLAREREQFF.

V usage is TRBV29-1 and J usage is TRBJ2-3; 10 bases match TRBD2. The CDR3 is 15 amino acids. Germline V gene sequence: CDR1 SQVTM, CDR2 ANQGSEA. Losses at the gene ends were 5 bases for V and 4 bases for J; bases not matched to a gene: 9. This CDR3 is CSVNGASGGADTQYF. As DNA, the CDR3 is TGCAGCGTTAATGGGGCTAGCGGGGGCGCAGATACGCAGTATTTT.

The V gene is TRBV10-3, the J gene TRBJ2-6; D not resolved. The CDR3 totals 17 residues. V was clipped by 3 bases and J by 0 bases, with 12 bases between them. From germline, CDR1 is ENHRY and CDR2 SYGVKD. The CDR3 loop is CAISDNPKPSGANVLTF. The DNA of the CDR3 is TGTGCCATCAGTGACAACCCTAAACCCTCTGGGGCCAACGTCCTGACTTTC.

CDR3 protein: CASGTSPTDTQYF. The CDR3 DNA reads as TGTGCCAGCGGGACTTCCCCCACAGATACGCAGTATTTT. The chain has TRBV7-9 and TRBJ2-3; tentative D call: TRBD2 (6 bases). V was shortened by 8 bases and J by 2 bases, with 11 bases between the two germline ends. Germline V gives CDR1 SEHNR, CDR2 FQNEAQ (reference sequence). This CDR3 comprises 13 residues.

The CDR3 DNA reads as TGCGCCAGCAGAAGGTGGCAAAACAGGGGGGCCACAGATACGCAGTATTTT. Protein: CASRRWQNRGATDTQYF. The chain employs TRBV5-1 and TRBJ2-3; 8 positions match TRBD1. Germline V lookup: CDR1 SGHRS, CDR2 YFSETQ. Unmatched junction bases numbered 13, after V lost 5 bases and J lost 2 bases. The CDR3 is made up of 17 amino acids.

The V call is TRBV6-5, the J call TRBJ2-7, with 8 positions matching TRBD1. Per the germline V gene, CDR1 is MNHEY and CDR2 is SVGAGI. There are 16 residues in the CDR3. Losses at the gene ends were 1 base for V and 3 bases for J; bases not matched to a gene: 8. The CDR3, as DNA: TGTGCCAGCAGTTACTTGACAGGGGAGCGGGTCTACGAGCAGTACTTC. Amino acid sequence: CASSYLTGERVYEQYF.

The chain joins TRBV19 to TRBJ2-5; D perhaps matches TRBD2 (6 bases). V lost 4 bases and J lost 5, with 11 bases in between. CDR3 length: 13 residues. Germline V gene lookup returns CDR1 LNHDA and CDR2 SQIVND (reference sequence). CDR3 residues: CASSNGGGETQYF. The CDR3 DNA reads as TGTGCCAGTAGTAACGGGGGAGGCGAGACCCAGTACTTC.

This rearrangement joins TRBV7-9 to TRBJ2-1, with D perhaps TRBD2 (6 bases). The CDR3 contains 15 residues. The V end was cut by 0 bases, the J end by 2 bases, with 8 bases between. Germline V gives CDR1 SEHNR, CDR2 FQNEAQ (reference sequence). The CDR3: CASSLARDAYNEQFF. The DNA for the CDR3 is TGTGCCAGCAGCTTAGCGCGGGACGCCTACAATGAGCAGTTCTTC.

The J gene is TRBJ2-3, the V gene TRBV19; possible D gene TRBD2, 5 bases. V was pared by 6 bases and J by 6 bases, with 10 bases between. The CDR3 consists of 12 residues. Germline V lookup: CDR1 LNHDA, CDR2 SQIVND (reference sequence). CDR3 protein: CASRYSGDTQYF. CDR3 nucleotide sequence: TGTGCCAGTAGATACAGCGGCGATACGCAGTATTTT.

The V gene is TRBV27, the J gene TRBJ2-7, with TRBD2 matching over 8 bases. The germline V gene encodes CDR1 MNHEY and CDR2 SMNVEV (reference sequence). V shed 6 bases and J 7 bases; nucleotides not matched to a gene: 11. The CDR3 totals 14 residues. This CDR3 reads CASRTLAAGWEQYF. DNA for the CDR3: TGTGCCAGCAGAACACTAGCGGCGGGTTGGGAGCAGTACTTC.

Here the CDR3 reads CASSLVSRGSSGNTIYF. The CDR3 nucleotides read TGTGCCAGCAGCTTAGTGAGCAGGGGCAGCTCTGGAAACACCATATATTTT. This rearrangement joins TRBV7-2 to TRBJ1-3; possible D gene TRBD1, 6 bases. The CDR3 totals 17 residues. Per the germline V gene, CDR1 is SGHTA and CDR2 is FQGNSA. V was clipped by 1 base and J by 0 bases, with 13 bases between them.

V and J are TRBV2 and TRBJ1-2, with D unclear. The length of the CDR3 is 19 residues. Per the germline V gene, CDR1 is SNHLY and CDR2 is FYNNEI. V was trimmed by 2 bases and J by 4 bases, leaving 26 bases between them. CDR3 region: CASSETVFRQALLPYGYTF. DNA for the CDR3: TGTGCCAGCAGTGAAACCGTCTTTAGGCAAGCCTTACTACCCTATGGCTACACCTTC.

V gene TRBV11-2 combines with J gene TRBJ1-2; D perhaps matches TRBD1 (6 bases). The germline V gene encodes CDR1 SGHAT and CDR2 FQNNGV. The V end lost 5 bases, the J end lost 2 bases, and 12 bases lay between the germline ends. This CDR3 is 14 amino acids long. The DNA for the CDR3 is TGTGCCAGCAGCACAGTTACAGGGAACTATGGCTACACCTTC. As protein: CASSTVTGNYGYTF.

There are a few counts of this clone. The rearrangement links TRBV27 to TRBJ1-4; tentative D call: TRBD1 (5 bases). Germline V gene lookup returns CDR1 MNHEY and CDR2 SMNVEV (reference sequence). V lost 4 bases and J 8 bases, leaving 14 bases between the germline ends. CDR3 length: 14 amino acids. The CDR3 reads CASSSRGSREKLFF. DNA for the CDR3: TGTGCCAGCAGTTCTCGGGGGTCGAGAGAAAAACTGTTTTTT.

V is TRBV29-1 and J is TRBJ1-1; D call uncertain. Germline V gene lookup returns CDR1 SQVTM and CDR2 ANQGSEA. The CDR3 has 14 residues. Trimming shortened V by 1 base and J by 6 bases, and 15 bases separated the two germline ends. The chain's CDR3 is CSVEGAEGKAEAFF. DNA of the CDR3: TGCAGCGTTGAAGGTGCGGAGGGAAAGGCTGAAGCTTTCTTT.

This sequence joins TRBV25-1 and TRBJ2-6; TRBD1 is a possible D gene (6 bases). Trimming took off 3 bases at V and 2 bases at J, with 14 bases between the two ends. The germline CDR1 and CDR2 sequences are MGHDK and SYGVNS. The CDR3 is made up of 17 amino acids. The CDR3 here is CASSETRGYTGANVLTF. CDR3 nucleotide sequence: TGTGCCAGCAGTGAGACGAGGGGGTATACTGGGGCCAACGTCCTGACTTTC.

This chain connects TRBV7-6 to TRBJ1-3; D may be TRBD1 (5 bases). Germline CDR1 is SGHVS and CDR2 is FNYEAQ. This CDR3 has 17 amino acids. The V end was cut by 3 bases, the J end by 0 bases, with 15 bases between. The CDR3 is CASSLISGLISGNTIYF. CDR3 nucleotides: TGTGCCAGCAGCTTGATTTCGGGACTCATCTCTGGAAACACCATATATTTT.

The chain employs TRBV6-1 and TRBJ1-2; 8 positions agree with TRBD1. With 7 bases clipped from V and 8 bases from J, the junction kept 9 bases outside the gene matches. This CDR3 is built from 13 residues. Germline assignment: CDR1 MNHNS and CDR2 SASEGT. CDR3 sequence (DNA): TGTGCCAGCATCGGACAGGGTCAGTTAGGCTACACCTTC. Residues: CASIGQGQLGYTF.

This clone occurred once. The chain links TRBV7-2 to TRBJ2-1, with D possibly TRBD2 on 6 matching bases. V lost 4 bases and J lost 3, with 13 bases in between. Per germline, CDR1 SGHTA and CDR2 FQGNSA. This CDR3 comprises 15 residues. The DNA of the CDR3 is TGTGCCAGCAGCTCCGGGACTGTCTTCTACAATGAGCAGTTCTTC. Its translation is CASSSGTVFYNEQFF.

This clone was detected a few times. The chain couples TRBV6-1 to TRBJ1-3, with a weak D call TRBD1 (5 bases). The ends were cut back, 5 bases at V and 3 bases at J, with 8 bases in the middle. The CDR3 is made up of 13 amino acids. From germline, CDR1 is MNHNS and CDR2 SASEGT. The CDR3 region is CASSMTVGNTIYF. As DNA, the CDR3 is TGTGCCAGCAGTATGACAGTTGGAAACACCATATATTTT.

The CDR3 here is CASSLEVGGPTSEQFF. The CDR3 nucleotides read TGTGCCAGCAGCTTAGAGGTGGGAGGGCCGACAAGTGAGCAGTTCTTC. V usage is TRBV7-6 and J usage is TRBJ2-1; 7 nucleotides align to TRBD2. The germline gives CDR1 SGHVS, CDR2 FNYEAQ. V lost 1 base and J lost 9; bases outside the gene matches: 12. This CDR3 is 16 amino acids long.